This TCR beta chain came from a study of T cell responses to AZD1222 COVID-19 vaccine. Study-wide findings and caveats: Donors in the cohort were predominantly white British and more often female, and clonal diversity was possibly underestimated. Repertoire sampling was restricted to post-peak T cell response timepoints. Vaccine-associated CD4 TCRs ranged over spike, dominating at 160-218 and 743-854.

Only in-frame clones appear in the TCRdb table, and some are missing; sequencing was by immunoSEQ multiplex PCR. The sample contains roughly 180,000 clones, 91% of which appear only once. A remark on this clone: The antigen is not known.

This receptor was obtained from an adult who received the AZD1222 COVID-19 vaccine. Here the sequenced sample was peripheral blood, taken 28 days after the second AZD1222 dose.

The CDR3 DNA follows: TGTGCCAGCAGCTTAGGTGTAGGCGGGGCTAATGAAAAACTGTTTTTT. This encodes CASSLGVGGANEKLFF. The genes are TRBV7-9 and TRBJ1-4; D unresolved. The CDR3 is 16 amino acids. The germline V gene has CDR1 SEHNR and CDR2 FQNEAQ (reference sequence). V was clipped by 1 base and J by 3 bases, with 12 bases between them.